A single sample gave rise to the 28 T cell receptor beta chains below, sequenced in a study of T-cell memory formation after mild COVID-19. Via MiXCR, TCRdb re-called the 5' RACE reads, giving one row per CDR3 protein. The sample comprises under 700,000 distinct CDR3 sequences, around 20% of which are singletons, and 9.5% to 15% rests with the top ten. Sequencing used PBMCs or a T cell subset sorted from them (not recorded which). The receptor source for this set is an adult woman who had mild COVID-19 (a few samples of this study predate the infection). Cell type and time point are not known.

This chain connects TRBV7-3 to TRBJ1-1, with D tentatively TRBD1 (5 bases). The germline CDR1 and CDR2 sequences are SGHTA and FQGTGA. There are 15 residues in the CDR3. The V and J ends lost 0 bases and 5 bases respectively, with 13 bases between them. The CDR3 DNA is TGTGCCAGCAGCTTAACGGTGGGGGTGAGGACTGAAGCTTTCTTT. Translating gives CASSLTVGVRTEAFF. The variable domain in full, with the rest retrieved from reference TRBV7-3 and TRBJ1-1, is GAGVSQTPSNKVTEKGKYVELRCDPISGHTALYWYRQSLGQGPEFLIYFQGTGAADDSGLPNDRFFAVRPEGSVSTLKIQRTERGDSAVYLCASSLTVGVRTEAFFGQGTRLTVV.

J is TRBJ1-1 and V is TRBV30; 7 bases are a match to TRBD1. The germline V gene has CDR1 GTSNPN and CDR2 SVGIG (reference sequence). V lost 4 bases, J lost 0 bases, and 8 bases stayed unmatched. This CDR3 has 15 residues. The CDR3 sequence is CAWMDRTGLNTEAFF. The CDR3 DNA sequence: TGTGCCTGGATGGACAGGACGGGCCTGAACACTGAAGCTTTCTTT.

In its sample, this clonotype was seen a few times. The chain links TRBV4-2 to TRBJ2-1, with 14 bases lining up with TRBD2. Germline lookup yields CDR1 LGHNA and CDR2 YNFKEQ. Trimming at V came to 4 bases and at J to 5 bases, leaving 10 bases not matched to a gene. The CDR3 runs 18 residues. The CDR3 region has the DNA TGTGCCAGCAGCCGCGGACTAGCGGGGGGACTGGGGGACAATGAGCAGTTCTTC. The encoded protein is CASSRGLAGGLGDNEQFF.

This clonotype was recorded a few times. The chain recombines TRBV3-1 with TRBJ1-1; no clear D gene. The germline gives CDR1 LGHDT, CDR2 YNNKEL (reference sequence). V lost 2 bases to trimming and J lost 1 base, with 5 bases between them. This CDR3 has 13 residues. The CDR3 DNA sequence: TGTGCCAGCAGCCAATTTAGGAACACTGAAGCTTTCTTT. Amino acids: CASSQFRNTEAFF.

This chain links TRBV2 with TRBJ2-1; TRBD1 matches 11 bases. Losses at the gene ends were 6 bases for V and 10 bases for J; bases not matched to a gene: 5. Germline lookup yields CDR1 SNHLY and CDR2 FYNNEI. The CDR3 length is 13 residues. The CDR3 loop reads CASRGQGAGEQFF. Here the CDR3 DNA reads TGTGCCAGCAGAGGACAGGGGGCGGGCGAGCAGTTCTTC.

This clonotype has a count of ten or more. This rearrangement joins TRBV15 to TRBJ2-1; 8 bases align to TRBD2. V lost 3 bases, J lost 6 bases, and 7 bases stayed unmatched. This CDR3 region has 15 residues. Germline assignment: CDR1 LNHNV and CDR2 YYDKDF (reference sequence). CDR3 sequence (DNA): TGTGCCACCAGCAGGGGAGGCGGGGGGACCAATGAGCAGTTCTTC. This encodes CATSRGGGGTNEQFF.

The chain employs TRBV2 and TRBJ1-1, with 8 bases aligning to TRBD1. Germline assignment: CDR1 SNHLY and CDR2 FYNNEI. The CDR3 loop spans 12 amino acids. V was clipped by 6 bases and J by 11 bases; unmatched bases: 8. Here the CDR3 reads CASRGMDRVAFF. In DNA, the CDR3 is TGTGCCAGCAGGGGGATGGACAGGGTGGCTTTCTTT. Supplemented by reference TRBV2 and TRBJ1-1, the full variable domain reads EPEVTQTPSHQVTQMGQEVILRCVPISNHLYFYWYRQILGQKVEFLVSFYNNEISEKSEIFDDQFSVERPDGSNFTLKIRSTKLEDSAMYFCASRGMDRVAFFGQGTRLTVV.

This clonotype was detected only a few times. V gene TRBV7-3 combines with J gene TRBJ2-5; 11 positions agree with TRBD2. The V segment lost 3 bases and the J segment 1 base; nucleotides outside the gene matches: 1. Per germline, CDR1 SGHTA and CDR2 FQGTGA. The CDR3 has 15 residues. CDR3 region: CASSFSGGGQETQYF. The CDR3 bases are TGTGCCAGCAGCTTTAGCGGGGGGGGCCAAGAGACCCAGTACTTC. Looking up the rest from reference TRBV7-3 and TRBJ2-5 gives the full variable domain: GAGVSQTPSNKVTEKGKYVELRCDPISGHTALYWYRQSLGQGPEFLIYFQGTGAADDSGLPNDRFFAVRPEGSVSTLKIQRTERGDSAVYLCASSFSGGGQETQYFGPGTRLLVL.

This chain connects TRBV9 to TRBJ2-5, with 7 bases matching TRBD2. Germline CDR1 is SGDLS and CDR2 is YYNGEE. The V and J ends lost 0 bases and 5 bases, in that order; junction bases with no gene match: 4. The CDR3 covers 14 residues. DNA for the CDR3: TGTGCCAGCAGCGTAGACGGGGAGGGGGAGACCCAGTACTTC. Its protein is CASSVDGEGETQYF.

This chain joins TRBV29-1 and TRBJ2-2; a possible D gene is TRBD2 (5 bases). V was shortened by 2 bases and J by 0 bases, with 7 bases between the two germline ends. This CDR3 has 14 residues. Germline CDR1 SQVTM, CDR2 ANQGSEA. Here the CDR3 reads CSVEQTTNTGELFF. In DNA, the CDR3 is TGCAGCGTTGAACAGACTACGAACACCGGGGAGCTGTTTTTT.

In this sample, this clonotype turned up many times. The rearrangement links TRBV11-2 to TRBJ2-1, with 13 bases lining up with TRBD2. CDR1 and CDR2 from the germline V gene are SGHAT and FQNNGV. This CDR3 spans 17 amino acids. Germline trimming cut 7 bases from V and 7 bases from J; bases unmatched to any gene: 13. The CDR3 DNA sequence: TGTGCCAGCAAGGGACTAGCGGGACCGGGGGCGGTGAATGAGCAGTTCTTC. Translating gives CASKGLAGPGAVNEQFF.

This clonotype showed up just a few times. The chain carries TRBV6-5 and TRBJ2-1; 12 bases align to TRBD2. With V trimmed by 4 bases and J by 2 bases, 6 bases remained unmatched. Looked up from germline, CDR1 is MNHEY and CDR2 is SVGAGI. The CDR3 is 17 residues long. The CDR3 protein is CASSWTSGAPAYNEQFF. The CDR3 DNA reads TGTGCCAGCAGTTGGACTAGCGGGGCCCCGGCCTACAATGAGCAGTTCTTC.

V gene TRBV7-9 combines with J gene TRBJ2-3; D unresolved. Germline values: CDR1 SEHNR, CDR2 FQNEAQ (reference sequence). This CDR3 region has 14 residues. Trimming shortened V by 7 bases and J by 0 bases, and 11 bases separated the two germline ends. The CDR3 region is CASTLEGSTDTQYF. In DNA, the CDR3 is TGTGCCAGCACCCTCGAAGGAAGCACAGATACGCAGTATTTT.

This chain uses TRBV6-1 with TRBJ1-5, with TRBD1 matching over 7 bases. The V gene's germline CDR1 is MNHNS and CDR2 SASEGT. After removal of 6 bases from V and 7 bases from J, the junction contained 6 bases not matched to a gene. The CDR3 loop spans 13 amino acids. The CDR3, as DNA: TGTGCCAGCAGGCCCGACAGGGTACAGCCCCAGCATTTT. This codes for CASRPDRVQPQHF.

The rearrangement links TRBV11-2 to TRBJ2-5, with D possibly being TRBD1 (6 bases). Germline values: CDR1 SGHAT, CDR2 FQNNGV. This CDR3 is built from 17 residues. V lost 4 bases and J 2 bases, leaving 20 bases between the germline ends. As DNA, the CDR3 is TGTGCCAGCAGCTCTTTACAGGGAAGGCGGATTCAAGAGACCCAGTACTTC. It is translated as CASSSLQGRRIQETQYF.

This clonotype was observed a handful of times. The V and J genes are TRBV6-5 and TRBJ2-1; 8 bases agree with TRBD1. In germline, CDR1 is MNHEY, CDR2 SVGAGI. Unmatched junction bases numbered 10, after V lost 5 bases and J lost 7 bases. This CDR3 has 15 amino acids. The CDR3 sequence: CASSPRTGSGNEQFF. In DNA form, the CDR3 reads TGTGCCAGCAGTCCCCGGACAGGGAGTGGGAATGAGCAGTTCTTC.

This clonotype was observed a few times. The chain links TRBV5-1 to TRBJ2-7; D might be TRBD2 (5 bases). V lost 0 bases to trimming and J lost 0 bases, with 10 bases between them. CDR3 size: 15 residues. CDR1 is SGHRS, CDR2 YFSETQ, per germline. CDR3 amino acids: CASSLAGRSSYEQYF. As DNA, the CDR3 is TGCGCCAGCAGCTTGGCGGGAAGGAGCTCCTACGAGCAGTACTTC. Full variable domain (remainder filled in from reference TRBV5-1 and TRBJ2-7): KAGVTQTPRYLIKTRGQQVTLSCSPISGHRSVSWYQQTPGQGLQFLFEYFSETQRNKGNFPGRFSGRQFSNSRSEMNVSTLELGDSALYLCASSLAGRSSYEQYFGPGTRLTVT.

This clonotype was seen many times. This sequence joins TRBV5-4 and TRBJ2-7; D may be TRBD1 (6 bases). Germline V gene sequence: CDR1 SGHNT, CDR2 YYREEE (reference sequence). The CDR3 length is 14 residues. V dropped 4 bases and J dropped 4 bases, with 15 bases sitting between them. Here the CDR3 reads CASSPAGASYEQYF. CDR3 bases: TGTGCCAGCAGCCCGGCAGGGGCAAGTTACGAGCAGTACTTC. Complete variable domain (other parts from reference TRBV5-4 and TRBJ2-7): ETGVTQSPTHLIKTRGQQVTLRCSSQSGHNTVSWYQQALGQGPQFIFQYYREEENGRGNFPPRFSGLQFPNYSSELNVNALELDDSALYLCASSPAGASYEQYFGPGTRLTVT.

The gene calls are TRBV20-1 and TRBJ1-2; 9 bases map to TRBD1. This CDR3 comprises 18 residues. V was clipped by 2 bases and J by 5 bases; unmatched bases: 18. The germline CDR1 and CDR2 sequences are DFQATT and SNEGSKA (reference sequence). The CDR3 region is CSARISVTGGSTGYGYTF. Here the CDR3 DNA reads TGCAGTGCTAGAATATCAGTTACAGGGGGCAGTACTGGGTATGGCTACACCTTC.

This clonotype appeared a few times. The chain employs TRBV29-1 and TRBJ2-3; perhaps TRBD2 as D (6 bases). CDR3 length equals 13 residues. CDR1 and CDR2 from the germline V gene are SQVTM and ANQGSEA. Trimming removed 6 bases from V and 5 bases from J, with 15 bases in between. CDR3 amino acids: CSVLTGRGDTQYF. The CDR3 DNA reads as TGCAGCGTCCTCACCGGGAGAGGAGATACGCAGTATTTT.

The chain couples TRBV12-3 or TRBV12-4 to TRBJ1-2; D possibly corresponds to TRBD1 (5 bases). V was trimmed by 5 bases and J by 1 base, leaving 14 bases between them. The CDR3 has 15 residues. The CDR3, as DNA: TGTGCCAGCAGTAAAAAGACAGATATTAACTATGGCTACACCTTC. It codes for CASSKKTDINYGYTF.

This clonotype was seen repeatedly, ten times or more. V is TRBV2 and J is TRBJ2-7; maybe TRBD2 (5 bases). The germline V and J ends were trimmed by 10 bases and 5 bases, with 18 bases remaining between them. The CDR3 is 13 residues long. Germline V gene sequence: CDR1 SNHLY, CDR2 FYNNEI. The CDR3, as DNA: TGTGCCACTTCCGACGAGGGTGTAAACGAGCAGTACTTC. This gives the protein CATSDEGVNEQYF.

V is TRBV19 and J is TRBJ1-5; perhaps TRBD1 as D (6 bases). V was shortened by 3 bases and J by 0 bases, with 12 bases between the two germline ends. There are 16 residues in the CDR3. Looked up from germline, CDR1 is LNHDA and CDR2 is SQIVND (reference sequence). This chain's CDR3 is CASSIRGAYSNQPQHF. The CDR3 coding sequence is TGTGCCAGTAGTATTCGGGGGGCTTATAGCAATCAGCCCCAGCATTTT. The whole variable domain, filled in from reference TRBV19 and TRBJ1-5, reads DGGITQSPKYLFRKEGQNVTLSCEQNLNHDAMYWYRQDPGQGLRLIYYSQIVNDFQKGDIAEGYSVSREKKESFPLTVTSAQKNPTAFYLCASSIRGAYSNQPQHFGDGTRLSIL.

This clonotype was counted a few times. This rearrangement joins TRBV7-9 to TRBJ2-5; 10 bases align to TRBD2. This CDR3 contains 15 residues. The V gene end was trimmed by 2 bases and the J gene end by 5 bases; junction bases not matched to a gene: 5. CDR1 SEHNR and CDR2 FQNEAQ come from the germline V gene (reference sequence). The CDR3 DNA is TGTGCCAGCAGCTTACTAGCGGGGGTTGTTGAGACCCAGTACTTC. Encoded protein: CASSLLAGVVETQYF. The variable domain in full, with the rest retrieved from reference TRBV7-9 and TRBJ2-5, is DTGVSQNPRHKITKRGQNVTFRCDPISEHNRLYWYRQTLGQGPEFLTYFQNEAQLEKSRLLSDRFSAERPKGSFSTLEIQRTEQGDSAMYLCASSLLAGVVETQYFGPGTRLLVL.

The chain links TRBV7-2 to TRBJ2-3, with 12 bases identical to TRBD2. J gave up 3 bases and V 4 bases, and 5 bases lay outside the gene matches. This CDR3 is built from 16 residues. Looked up from germline, CDR1 is SGHTA and CDR2 is FQGNSA. The chain's CDR3 is CASSSLAGGPTDTQYF. The CDR3 nucleotides are TGTGCCAGCAGCTCCCTAGCGGGAGGGCCAACAGATACGCAGTATTTT.

The chain recombines TRBV12-3 or TRBV12-4 with TRBJ1-1; D not certain. This CDR3 has 14 amino acids. Trimming took off 3 bases at V and 1 base at J, with 9 bases between the two ends. CDR3 amino acids: CASSFKVANTEAFF. The CDR3 nucleotides are TGTGCCAGCAGTTTTAAGGTGGCGAACACTGAAGCTTTCTTT.

This sequence joins TRBV9 and TRBJ1-1; D is unresolved. Trimming cost V 0 bases and J 3 bases, with 12 bases left between them. The CDR3 is made up of 15 amino acids. Looked up from germline, CDR1 is SGDLS and CDR2 is YYNGEE. The CDR3 reads CASSVDPGSDTEAFF. The CDR3 nucleotides read TGTGCCAGCAGCGTAGACCCGGGATCGGACACTGAAGCTTTCTTT.

The table lists this clonotype with a few counts. The genes are TRBV4-1 and TRBJ1-5; 10 positions agree with TRBD1. V shed 1 base, J shed 6 bases, and the junction held 3 bases outside the gene matches. Germline loops: CDR1 MGHRA, CDR2 YSYEKL. This CDR3 has 15 residues. The CDR3 is CASSQGQGASQPQHF. CDR3 nucleotides: TGCGCCAGCAGCCAAGGACAGGGGGCGAGTCAGCCCCAGCATTTT.